This T cell receptor (beta chain) was observed in a study of shared clonotypes between healthy human individuals. Study observations and caveats: Shared clonotypes across all four donors exceeded non-shared ones in generation probability. Deeper or shallower sequencing was expected to change how clonotypes are shared among donors.

Genomic DNA from each subset was divided evenly over several immunoSEQ plates. Assay: immunoSEQ multiplex PCR; the TCRdb copy retains only in-frame clones and omits some. Among 2,500,000 or so clones listed, over 85% were seen once. This clone was found once. Antigen unknown. From germline, CDR1 is SGDLS and CDR2 YYNGEE. CDR3 length: 17 amino acids. J gave up 2 bases and V 4 bases, and 7 bases lay outside the gene matches. The chain uses TRBV9 and TRBJ2-3; 13 positions agree with TRBD2. Sequencing was performed on naive CD4+ T cells from PBMCs. The subset here: CD45RA+ positively selected. The receptor's source is a young man in good health. Some clones in this sample may be carry-over from other donors' samples. The CDR3 spells CASSPEGLAGTTDTQYF. CDR3 sequence (DNA): TGTGCCAGCAGCCCAGAGGGACTAGCGGGGACCACAGATACGCAGTATTTT. The full variable domain, its missing parts supplied by reference TRBV9 and TRBJ2-3, is DSGVTQTPKHLITATGQRVTLRCSPRSGDLSVYWYQQSLDQGLQFLIQYYNGEERAKGNILERFSAQQFPDLHSELNLSSLELGDSALYFCASSPEGLAGTTDTQYFGPGTRLTVL.